This entry features one TCR beta chain sequence. This record comes from a study of shared clonotypes between healthy human individuals. The overall study: There were three CD4 naive, three CD4 memory, two CD8 naive and one CD8 memory plates per donor.

This CDR3 contains 14 residues. V was cut by 2 bases and J by 6 bases, with 12 bases left in between. Germline V CDR1 and CDR2: KGHSH, LQKENI. Produced via immunoSEQ multiplex PCR; TCRdb's table is partial and in-frame only. Of roughly 2,500,000 clones in the sample, over 85% are singletons; the top ten hold 0.36%. The chain is built from TRBV18 and TRBJ2-3; D may be TRBD1 (6 bases). The sequence came from a man aged 18 to 29 in good health. Some clones in this sample may be carry-over from other donors' samples. Sequences were obtained from naive CD4+ T cells from PBMCs. The subset is: CD45RA+ positively selected. CDR3 in amino acids: CASSPGQPTDTQYF. The CDR3 DNA sequence: TGTGCCAGCTCACCAGGACAGCCGACGGATACGCAGTATTTT.